This T cell receptor beta chain was captured in a study of blood T cell repertoires in COVID-19. Study context: The United States, Italy and Spain supplied acute and convalescent COVID-19 samples.

CDR3 length equals 15 residues. J lost 5 bases, V lost 2 bases, and 8 bases had no gene match. Germline V gene lookup returns CDR1 LNHDA and CDR2 SQIVND (reference sequence). As originally analysed: Estimation of nucleated cell counts was performed using reference gene primer amplification. Libraries were prepared by immunoSEQ multiplex PCR; TCRdb keeps only in-frame clonotypes and omits some of them. That table gives V, J and clone size, and the DNA gave D and trimming. This table has roughly 78,000 clones, around nine tenths appearing once. This sequence was found in a man between 60 and 70 years old with acute or convalescent COVID-19. V and J are TRBV19 and TRBJ1-1; 7 bases are shared with TRBD1. The material sequenced was peripheral blood. The CDR3 nucleotides are TGTGCCAGTAGTATAAACAGGGGTGTGATGACTGAAGCTTTCTTT. Translated: CASSINRGVMTEAFF.